The clone carrying this TCR beta chain was seen a few times. The antigen is unknown. At one end, the junction sequence differs from germline, possibly due to a read error. The data belong to a study of tumor and adjacent non-tumor tissue in lung cancer. At the level of the study: Histology: around twelve adenocarcinoma, 2 squamous cell carcinoma, 1 small cell lung cancer.

Three rounds of nested PCR, following a modified ARM-PCR protocol, produced the TCRbeta library. TCRdb itself ran the multiplex PCR reads through MiXCR, one entry per CDR3 protein. This sample has under 85,000 distinct CDR3 sequences, with around 80% found just once. The CDR3 extends over 16 amino acids. Germline lookup yields CDR1 SGHNT and CDR2 YENEEA. The template was RNA from unsorted bulk tissue. This non-tumor lung sample came from over 3 cm beyond the tumor edge. Study-wide findings and caveats: Tumor TCR diversity, when higher, was linked to shorter survival. Normal lung showed higher cumulative top 100 clone frequency than tumor.

The sequence came from a man aged 65 to 79 with non-small cell lung cancer. V usage is TRBV11-3 and J usage is TRBJ1-1, with TRBD1 matching over 7 bases. Sequencing was done on a sample of distant non-tumor lung tissue. In DNA, the CDR3 is TGTGCCTGCAGCTTCAGGGACAGAACCCTGAATACTGAAGCTTTCTTT. Protein sequence: CACSFRDRTLNTEAFF.